The 32 T cell receptor beta chains listed next were all sequenced from one sample in a study of spatial heterogeneity in lung cancer (dated by TCRdb to about 2019). These receptors' targets are unknown. The library relied on 5' RACE. Sequencer: NextSeq 500. TCRdb trimmed the raw reads at Q25, called clones with MiXCR and kept productive beta chains. All rows with the same CDR3 protein become a single entry with the most common DNA and genes. The sample table shows 4,000 to 5,500 distinct CDR3 sequences, and over 10% are seen once. The top ten constitute around 24% of the sample. The time point label corresponds to: sample taken at primary tumor resection. Findings and caveats that apply to the study as a whole: A correlation was observed between the number of expanded intratumoral alpha and beta TCRs and the tumor nonsynonymous mutation count.

This sample comprised lung tumor tissue, obtained at surgery. These TCRs come from a male donor with early-stage non-small cell lung cancer.

This clonotype has at least ten counts. CDR3 nucleotides: TGTGCCAGCAGTGCTAGCGCCAGCCCCAATGAGCAGTTCTTC. Translated: CASSASASPNEQFF. The chain recombines TRBV6-2 or TRBV6-3 with TRBJ2-1; D may be TRBD2 (6 bases). V was shortened by 5 bases and J by 6 bases, with 14 bases between the two germline ends. The germline gives CDR1 MNHEY, CDR2 SVGEGT. The CDR3 is made up of 14 amino acids.

This clonotype was recorded many times. The genes are TRBV6-5 and TRBJ1-6; no clear D. Germline CDR1 MNHEY, CDR2 SVGAGI. Trimming shortened V by 5 bases and J by 10 bases, and 9 bases separated the two germline ends. The CDR3 loop spans 12 amino acids. The CDR3 sequence is CASSPRSSPLHF. The CDR3 nucleotides read TGTGCCAGCAGTCCCAGGTCCTCACCCCTCCACTTT.

This clonotype was picked up a small number of times. The chain has TRBV6-1 and TRBJ1-5, with D unclear. The CDR3 is 13 amino acids. V gave up 6 bases and J gave up 2 bases, with 8 bases separating them. Germline CDR1 is MNHNS and CDR2 is SASEGT. The CDR3 protein is CASRGNGNQPQHF. For the CDR3, the DNA is TGTGCCAGCAGAGGCAATGGCAATCAGCCCCAGCATTTT.

This clonotype was picked up many times. This chain uses TRBV5-4 with TRBJ2-3; D might be TRBD2 (6 bases). V shed 9 bases and J shed 0 bases, with 23 bases lying between them. The germline V gene encodes CDR1 SGHNT and CDR2 YYREEE (reference sequence). The CDR3 sequence is 17 residues long. The CDR3 coding sequence is TGTGCCACCCACGAACGGCGGGGAGGCTCTAGCACAGATACGCAGTATTTT. This gives the protein CATHERRGGSSTDTQYF.

This clonotype was seen at least ten times. This rearrangement joins TRBV4-3 to TRBJ1-4; D is possibly TRBD1 (5 bases). The CDR3 totals 16 residues. Germline CDR1 is LGHNA and CDR2 is YSLEER. Trimming took 0 bases from V and 5 from J, leaving 13 bases between them. CDR3 protein: CASSQDLGGVNEKLFF. The CDR3 DNA sequence: TGCGCCAGCAGCCAAGATTTAGGAGGGGTCAATGAAAAACTGTTTTTT.

This clonotype was observed at least ten times. This chain connects TRBV6-5 to TRBJ2-5; D may be TRBD1 (6 bases). CDR3 length: 13 residues. CDR1 and CDR2 (germline): MNHEY, SVGAGI. Trimming took 9 bases from V and 0 from J, leaving 11 bases between them. CDR3 protein: CARSRDNQETQYF. The CDR3 nucleotides are TGTGCCAGGTCCCGGGACAACCAAGAGACCCAGTACTTC.

This clonotype was observed many times. The V gene is TRBV20-1, the J gene TRBJ2-3, with D unresolved. There are 14 residues in the CDR3. Looked up from germline, CDR1 is DFQATT and CDR2 is SNEGSKA (reference sequence). The ends were cut back, 1 base at V and 1 base at J, with 9 bases in the middle. DNA of the CDR3: TGCAGTGCTAGAGGGACCCCACGCACAGATACGCAGTATTTT. Residues: CSARGTPRTDTQYF.

This clonotype is classed as large. The V call is TRBV10-3, the J call TRBJ2-3, with a possible D match to TRBD1 (6 bases). V dropped 4 bases and J dropped 2 bases, with 7 bases sitting between them. Germline lookup yields CDR1 ENHRY and CDR2 SYGVKD. The CDR3 runs 13 residues. The CDR3 is CAISGTVTDTQYF. CDR3 in DNA: TGTGCCATCAGTGGGACAGTCACAGATACGCAGTATTTT.

The table lists this clonotype with many counts. The gene calls are TRBV7-2 and TRBJ2-3; TRBD2 matches at 12 bases. Looked up from germline, CDR1 is SGHTA and CDR2 is FQGNSA. This CDR3 region has 16 residues. The junction had 1 base not matched to a gene; V was cut back by 3 bases and J by 0 bases. CDR3 sequence reads: CASSLGTSGSTDTQYF. The CDR3 DNA reads as TGTGCCAGCAGCTTGGGGACTAGCGGGAGCACAGATACGCAGTATTTT.

This clonotype was picked up a small number of times. This chain uses TRBV7-6 with TRBJ2-5; D might be TRBD1 (5 bases). Germline CDR1 reads SGHVS; CDR2 reads FNYEAQ. The ends were cut back, 4 bases at V and 1 base at J, with 13 bases in the middle. The CDR3 spans 15 residues. The CDR3 here is CASSSQGTLQETQYF. Here the CDR3 DNA reads TGTGCCAGCAGCTCCCAGGGTACGCTCCAAGAGACCCAGTACTTC.

The sample holds many counts of this clonotype. The chain carries TRBV7-2 and TRBJ2-6; D is unclear. The CDR3 covers 14 residues. Trimming removed 5 bases from V and 2 bases from J, with 7 bases in between. Germline V CDR1 and CDR2: SGHTA, FQGNSA. The DNA of the CDR3 is TGTGCCAGCAGCCCACAGCCTGGGGCCAACGTCCTGACTTTC. This encodes CASSPQPGANVLTF.

This clonotype was counted between two and nine times. CDR3 residues: CASSRDEEKLFF. The CDR3 DNA is TGTGCCAGCAGCCGGGATGAGGAAAAACTGTTTTTT. This chain joins TRBV7-9 and TRBJ1-4, with unresolved D. The V end was cut by 5 bases, the J end by 8 bases, with 9 bases between. From germline, CDR1 is SEHNR and CDR2 FQNEAQ (reference sequence). CDR3 length: 12 residues.

There are many counts of this clonotype. The chain uses TRBV7-9 and TRBJ1-5; weak D call: TRBD1 (6 bases). The CDR3 contains 13 residues. Germline CDR1 SEHNR, CDR2 FQNEAQ (reference sequence). Between the trimmed V and J ends, which lost 1 base and 6 bases, there was a span of 7 bases. In DNA, the CDR3 is TGTGCCAGCAGCTTAGAAGGGGGTCAGCCCCAGCATTTT. Residues: CASSLEGGQPQHF.

Ten or more counts support this clonotype. The genes are TRBV30 and TRBJ1-2; 8 bases match TRBD1. Germline V lookup: CDR1 GTSNPN, CDR2 SVGIG (reference sequence). Trimming cost V 0 bases and J 7 bases; bases outside gene matches: 13. CDR3 length: 16 residues. In DNA form, the CDR3 reads TGTGCCTGGAGTGTACAATTGGCAGGGGGCAACGGTGGCTACACCTTC. As protein: CAWSVQLAGGNGGYTF.

In its sample, this clonotype was seen many times. The chain recombines TRBV7-9 with TRBJ2-5; the D gene could be TRBD1 or TRBD2 (6 bases each). CDR3 length equals 15 residues. Germline V gene sequence: CDR1 SEHNR, CDR2 FQNEAQ (reference sequence). V shed 5 bases and J shed 1 base, with 14 bases lying between them. The CDR3 region has the DNA TGTGCCAGCAGCCGGGGGAACAGGGCCCAAGAGACCCAGTACTTC. Residues: CASSRGNRAQETQYF.

This clonotype qualifies as large. The chain is built from TRBV11-2 and TRBJ1-1, with a possible D match to TRBD1 (5 bases). Germline CDR1 reads SGHAT; CDR2 reads FQNNGV. This CDR3 is 11 amino acids long. Trimming pared 4 bases from V and 11 bases from J, leaving 11 bases between. Here the CDR3 DNA reads TGTGCCAGCAGCTCAGGGTTCGATGCTTTCTTT. This sequence encodes CASSSGFDAFF.

In its sample, this clonotype was seen many times. The rearrangement uses TRBV4-3 and TRBJ2-3; the match to TRBD2 covers 10 bases. V was pared by 0 bases and J by 4 bases, with 7 bases of the junction left unmatched. This CDR3 has 17 residues. CDR1 is LGHNA, CDR2 YSLEER, per germline. This chain's CDR3 is CASSQEGISGGSDTQYF. The DNA for the CDR3 is TGCGCCAGCAGCCAAGAAGGGATTAGCGGGGGGTCAGATACGCAGTATTTT.

Judged by abundance, this clonotype is medium-sized. This chain joins TRBV5-6 and TRBJ2-1; 12 bases match TRBD2. With 4 bases clipped from V and 9 bases from J, the junction kept 8 bases outside the gene matches. This CDR3 comprises 15 residues. Looked up from germline, CDR1 is SGHDT and CDR2 is YYEEEE. In nucleotides, the CDR3 is TGTGCCAGCAGCCTAGCTAGCGGGAGGGCCATTGAGCAGTTCTTC. It translates to CASSLASGRAIEQFF.

This clonotype is classed as large. The chain employs TRBV5-4 and TRBJ2-5; D is possibly TRBD1 (5 bases). The CDR3 length is 13 residues. Trimming cost V 6 bases and J 2 bases, with 11 bases left between them. Germline V gene data show CDR1 as SGHNT and CDR2 as YYREEE (reference sequence). The CDR3 coding sequence is TGTGCCAGCAACGACAGATTTCAAGAGACCCAGTACTTC. This gives the protein CASNDRFQETQYF.

This clonotype is labeled as hyperexpanded (1% or more). The rearrangement links TRBV20-1 to TRBJ2-1; D possibly corresponds to TRBD1 (5 bases). The V gene lost 2 bases and the J gene lost 6 bases, with 14 bases spanning the gap. The length of the CDR3 is 14 residues. Germline-derived CDR1 and CDR2 are DFQATT and SNEGSKA (reference sequence). This CDR3 is CSARPPAQGNEQFF. DNA for the CDR3: TGCAGTGCTAGACCTCCGGCCCAGGGCAATGAGCAGTTCTTC.

This clonotype was seen repeatedly, ten times or more. The chain employs TRBV28 and TRBJ2-7, with D maybe TRBD1 (5 bases). CDR1 is MDHEN and CDR2 is SYDVKM in the germline V gene. Trimming removed 5 bases from V and 4 bases from J, with 9 bases in between. The CDR3 has 12 residues. As DNA, the CDR3 is TGTGCCAGCAGTAGGTACAGGTACGAGCAGTACTTC. It specifies CASSRYRYEQYF.

This clonotype is categorized as medium-sized. This chain connects TRBV6-5 to TRBJ1-2, with D hard to call. CDR3 size: 11 residues. Per the germline V gene, CDR1 is MNHEY and CDR2 is SVGAGI. The ends were cut back, 10 bases at V and 0 bases at J, with 6 bases in the middle. CDR3 sequence: CAIGSNYGYTF. In nucleotides, the CDR3 is TGTGCCATCGGGTCTAACTATGGCTACACCTTC.

The chain is built from TRBV28 and TRBJ2-4, with D unresolved. Germline lookup yields CDR1 MDHEN and CDR2 SYDVKM. The CDR3 runs to 15 residues. The V gene lost 1 base and the J gene lost 0 bases, with 7 bases spanning the gap. The CDR3 reads CASSLFRVAKNIQYF. In DNA form, the CDR3 reads TGTGCCAGCAGTTTATTCCGGGTAGCCAAAAACATTCAGTACTTC.

Many counts were recorded for this clonotype. The chain has TRBV28 and TRBJ2-1; the match to TRBD2 covers 12 bases. The J segment lost 8 bases and the V segment lost 6 bases, leaving 8 bases of the junction unmatched. The germline V gene has CDR1 MDHEN and CDR2 SYDVKM. The CDR3 sequence is 15 residues long. CDR3 nucleotide sequence: TGTGCCAGCAGGACACCTAGCGGGAGGGCCTATGAGCAGTTCTTC. Translated: CASRTPSGRAYEQFF.

This clonotype is medium-sized in the sample. The chain links TRBV27 to TRBJ2-7, with 12 bases aligning to TRBD2. This CDR3 spans 14 amino acids. The germline V gene has CDR1 MNHEY and CDR2 SMNVEV (reference sequence). With 6 bases clipped from V and 4 bases from J, the junction kept 4 bases outside the gene matches. Here the CDR3 reads CASSLTSGSYEQYF. CDR3 coding DNA: TGTGCCAGCAGCTTGACTAGCGGGAGTTACGAGCAGTACTTC.

This clonotype was picked up many times. The chain employs TRBV28 and TRBJ1-5; perhaps TRBD1 as D (5 bases). The V gene lost 0 bases and the J gene lost 0 bases, with 12 bases spanning the gap. The germline V gene has CDR1 MDHEN and CDR2 SYDVKM. This CDR3 has 17 residues. CDR3 sequence (DNA): TGTGCCAGCAGTTTATGGATGGGGGGGGTTAGCAATCAGCCCCAGCATTTT. Translation: CASSLWMGGVSNQPQHF.

This clonotype was seen many times. The CDR3 bases are TGTGCCAGCGGATGGGGCCCCCAGGTGGTTGAGCAGTTCTTC. Its translation: CASGWGPQVVEQFF. The chain employs TRBV2 and TRBJ2-1; maybe TRBD1 (5 bases). Looked up from germline, CDR1 is SNHLY and CDR2 is FYNNEI. Trimming took 8 bases from V and 9 from J, leaving 20 bases between them. The CDR3 has 14 residues.

This clonotype is medium-sized by share. The chain couples TRBV6-2 or TRBV6-3 to TRBJ2-5, with 13 bases matching TRBD2. CDR3 length equals 15 residues. Looked up from germline, CDR1 is MNHEY and CDR2 is SVGEGT. Trimming at V came to 7 bases and at J to 4 bases, leaving 6 bases not matched to a gene. The chain's CDR3 is CASISRTSGRETQYF. CDR3 coding DNA: TGTGCCAGCATCTCCCGGACTAGCGGGAGAGAGACCCAGTACTTC.

This clonotype was counted at least ten times. This chain joins TRBV24-1 and TRBJ2-2, with TRBD2 matching 8 bases. There are 17 residues in the CDR3. The V gene end was trimmed by 1 base and the J gene end by 4 bases; junction bases not matched to a gene: 7. Germline CDR1 KGHDR, CDR2 SFDVKD. CDR3 bases: TGTGCCACCAGTGATTTCCTTATGGCGGGAGGCACCGGGGAGCTGTTTTTT. Amino acids: CATSDFLMAGGTGELFF.

This clonotype came up many times. V and J are TRBV19 and TRBJ1-4; D possibly corresponds to TRBD1 (6 bases). The V and J ends lost 9 bases and 1 base respectively, with 15 bases between them. The CDR3 loop spans 15 amino acids. CDR1 is LNHDA, CDR2 SQIVND, per germline (reference sequence). This CDR3 is CASSGAVLTNEKLFF. In nucleotides, the CDR3 is TGTGCCAGCTCAGGGGCGGTTTTAACTAATGAAAAACTGTTTTTT.

This clonotype was counted many times. This sequence joins TRBV9 and TRBJ1-1; the match to TRBD1 covers 7 bases. The germline gives CDR1 SGDLS, CDR2 YYNGEE. The length of the CDR3 is 14 residues. Trimming removed 4 bases from V and 1 base from J; junction bases left unmatched: 4. This CDR3 reads CASSRRTGNTEAFF. In DNA, the CDR3 is TGTGCCAGCAGCCGGAGGACAGGGAACACTGAAGCTTTCTTT.

As to this clonotype: With a much larger clone just one base away, this may be a read error. This chain connects TRBV27 to TRBJ2-1; 12 bases match TRBD1. This CDR3 comprises 15 residues. The germline gives CDR1 MNHEY, CDR2 SMNVEV (reference sequence). After removal of 5 bases from V and 12 bases from J, the junction contained 11 bases not matched to a gene. CDR3 bases: TGTGCCAGCAGTCCGCGGTCGGGACAGGGGGCAGTGCAGTTCTTC. Protein sequence: CASSPRSGQGAVQFF.